Each of the 10 T cell receptor beta chains below was sequenced from the same sample in a study of T cells of healthy individuals. From the 5' RACE reads, TCRdb called clonotypes with MiXCR, one entry per CDR3 protein. The table includes fewer than 70,000 distinct CDR3 sequences, roughly 15% detected once. Receptors were obtained from a human donor in good health.

Written as DNA, the CDR3 is TGCGCCAGCAGCTGGCGGCCAGGTAAAGACACTGAAGCTTTCTTT. Its protein is CASSWRPGKDTEAFF. The J gene is TRBJ1-1, the V gene TRBV5-1; D gene unclear. Trimming cost V 3 bases and J 3 bases, with 15 bases left between them. In germline, CDR1 is SGHRS, CDR2 YFSETQ. The CDR3 length is 15 residues.

Turning to this clonotype: A much larger clone differs by one base, so this may be a read error. The genes are TRBV4-3 and TRBJ2-7; 8 positions match TRBD2. CDR1 LGHNA and CDR2 YSLEER come from the germline V gene. The V segment lost 2 bases and the J segment 4 bases; nucleotides outside the gene matches: 7. The CDR3 has 15 amino acids. The CDR3 DNA reads TGCGCCAGCAGCCAAACAGCGGGAGCTCTATACGAGCAGTACTTC. Its translation: CASSQTAGALYEQYF.

This clonotype was detected many times. V and J are TRBV30 and TRBJ2-3; 14 bases are a match to TRBD2. CDR3 size: 16 residues. Trimming at V came to 0 bases and at J to 6 bases, leaving 5 bases not matched to a gene. Germline assignment: CDR1 GTSNPN and CDR2 SVGIG (reference sequence). CDR3 nucleotides: TGTGCCTGGAGTGTCGGACTAGCGGGGGGAGGGGATACGCAGTATTTT. This sequence encodes CAWSVGLAGGGDTQYF.

This clonotype has more than one count but fewer than ten. The V and J genes are TRBV6-5 and TRBJ2-7; TRBD2 matches 8 bases. This CDR3 has 15 amino acids. Trimming removed 6 bases from V and 5 bases from J; junction bases left unmatched: 12. The germline CDR1 and CDR2 sequences are MNHEY and SVGAGI. The CDR3 loop is CASSRAGVIFHEQYF. The CDR3 DNA reads TGTGCCAGCAGCCGAGCGGGGGTCATTTTCCACGAGCAGTACTTC.

This clonotype was counted a few times. CDR3 region: CASSPRRYEQYF. In nucleotides, the CDR3 is TGTGCCAGCAGCCCTAGACGCTACGAGCAGTACTTC. V is TRBV5-8 and J is TRBJ2-7; D is undetermined. CDR3 length: 12 amino acids. V lost 4 bases, J lost 3 bases, and 8 bases lay in between. Germline V gene lookup returns CDR1 SGHTS and CDR2 YDEGEE.

This clonotype was seen ten or more times. CDR3 residues: CSTGTGPNYGYTF. The CDR3 DNA follows: TGCAGCACCGGGACAGGTCCTAACTATGGCTACACCTTC. J is TRBJ1-2 and V is TRBV29-1; 8 bases are a match to TRBD1. V shed 8 bases and J 0 bases; nucleotides not matched to a gene: 5. This CDR3 spans 13 amino acids. CDR1 is SQVTM and CDR2 is ANQGSEA in the germline V gene.

The CDR3 here is CSARDPRERLNEQFF. The CDR3 bases are TGCAGTGCTAGAGATCCGCGGGAGAGGCTCAATGAGCAGTTCTTC. This chain connects TRBV20-1 to TRBJ2-1, with TRBD2 matching 7 bases. J lost 6 bases, V lost 0 bases, and 8 bases had no gene match. CDR3 length: 15 amino acids. The germline V gene has CDR1 DFQATT and CDR2 SNEGSKA (reference sequence).

CDR3 loop: CAFDGLLGETQYF. CDR3 bases: TGTGCTTTTGACGGACTCCTTGGGGAGACCCAGTACTTC. The gene calls are TRBV30 and TRBJ2-5; possibly TRBD2 for D (5 bases). The CDR3 covers 13 residues. CDR1 is GTSNPN and CDR2 is SVGIG in the germline V gene (reference sequence).

This clonotype came up many times. The J gene is TRBJ2-6, the V gene TRBV20-1; no firm D call. The CDR3 is made up of 13 amino acids. Germline V CDR1 and CDR2: DFQATT, SNEGSKA (reference sequence). V was cut by 3 bases and J by 4 bases, with 7 bases left in between. CDR3 DNA sequence: TGCAGTGCTAGCGGCACCGGGGCCAACGTCCTGACTTTC. Translated: CSASGTGANVLTF.

This clonotype was seen only a few times. This rearrangement joins TRBV2 to TRBJ1-1; D perhaps matches TRBD1 (6 bases). The V end was cut by 9 bases, the J end by 3 bases, with 11 bases between. This CDR3 contains 12 residues. The V gene's germline CDR1 is SNHLY and CDR2 FYNNEI. CDR3 sequence: CARTGDDTEAFF. The CDR3 coding sequence is TGTGCCAGGACAGGTGACGACACTGAAGCTTTCTTT. The variable domain in full, completed from reference TRBV2 and TRBJ1-1, reads EPEVTQTPSHQVTQMGQEVILRCVPISNHLYFYWYRQILGQKVEFLVSFYNNEISEKSEIFDDQFSVERPDGSNFTLKIRSTKLEDSAMYFCARTGDDTEAFFGQGTRLTVV.